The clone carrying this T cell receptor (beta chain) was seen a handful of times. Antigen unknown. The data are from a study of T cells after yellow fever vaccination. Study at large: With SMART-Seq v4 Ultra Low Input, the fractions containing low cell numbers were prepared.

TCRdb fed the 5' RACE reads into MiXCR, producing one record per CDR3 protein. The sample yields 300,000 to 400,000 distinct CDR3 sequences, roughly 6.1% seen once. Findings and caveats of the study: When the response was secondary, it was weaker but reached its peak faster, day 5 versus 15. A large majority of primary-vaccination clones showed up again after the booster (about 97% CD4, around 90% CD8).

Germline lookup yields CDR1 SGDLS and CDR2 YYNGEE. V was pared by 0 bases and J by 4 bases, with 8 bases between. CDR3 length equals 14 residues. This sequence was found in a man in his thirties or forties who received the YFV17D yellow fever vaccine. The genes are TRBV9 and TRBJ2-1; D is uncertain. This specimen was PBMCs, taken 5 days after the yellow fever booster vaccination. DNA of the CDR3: TGTGCCAGCAGCGTAGACCTGGGATACAATGAGCAGTTCTTC. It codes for CASSVDLGYNEQFF.